The 10 T cell receptor beta chains given below trace back to one sample, sequenced in a study of neurological immune-mediated disorders. TCRdb re-called the 5' RACE reads with MiXCR, one entry per CDR3 protein. The sample shows over 60,000 distinct CDR3 sequences, roughly 4.7% of them seen only once. The sample consisted of PBMCs. These receptors were collected from a young woman with multiple sclerosis.

This clonotype was counted between two and nine times. This chain connects TRBV7-2 to TRBJ2-1; D is possibly TRBD1 or TRBD2 (5 bases each). Looked up from germline, CDR1 is SGHTA and CDR2 is FQGNSA. V gave up 0 bases and J gave up 5 bases, with 17 bases separating them. The CDR3 contains 17 residues. The CDR3 bases are TGTGCCAGCAGCTTAGCGGGACCTCGGGTTCCCAACAATGAGCAGTTCTTC. Translated, it gives CASSLAGPRVPNNEQFF.

This clonotype was detected ten times or more. The chain employs TRBV20-1 and TRBJ1-1; the D is unclear. The CDR3 loop spans 13 amino acids. CDR1 and CDR2 (germline): DFQATT, SNEGSKA (reference sequence). V lost 1 base and J 3 bases, leaving 9 bases between the germline ends. The CDR3 sequence is CSARGHSYTEAFF. As DNA, the CDR3 is TGCAGTGCTAGAGGGCACAGTTACACTGAAGCTTTCTTT.

This clonotype was counted ten times or more. This chain uses TRBV3-1 with TRBJ2-5; 11 positions match TRBD2. The CDR3 extends over 17 amino acids. The junction had 14 bases not matched to a gene; V was cut back by 4 bases and J by 7 bases. Per the germline V gene, CDR1 is LGHDT and CDR2 is YNNKEL (reference sequence). CDR3 sequence (DNA): TGTGCCAGCAGCCCGACCTCCGTAGCGGGGGGGCGTATGACCCAGTACTTC. Residues: CASSPTSVAGGRMTQYF.

This clonotype has at least ten counts. V gene TRBV27 combines with J gene TRBJ1-6; TRBD1 might be the D (6 bases). The V gene's germline CDR1 is MNHEY and CDR2 SMNVEV (reference sequence). The ends were cut back, 5 bases at V and 7 bases at J, with 9 bases in the middle. CDR3 size: 13 residues. The DNA of the CDR3 is TGTGCCAGCAGTGAAGGACAGAATTCACCCCTCCACTTT. Translating gives CASSEGQNSPLHF.

This clonotype has ten or more counts. The chain carries TRBV14 and TRBJ2-1; 13 positions match TRBD2. Germline V gives CDR1 SGHDN, CDR2 FVKESK. This CDR3 region has 15 residues. V lost 5 bases and J lost 7; bases outside the gene matches: 5. The CDR3 loop is CASSFGLAGVNEQFF. The CDR3 DNA reads TGTGCCAGCAGCTTTGGACTAGCGGGAGTAAATGAGCAGTTCTTC.

This clonotype was observed a handful of times. The V call is TRBV5-1, the J call TRBJ1-1; D is ambiguous. Trimming removed 1 base from V and 0 bases from J, with 7 bases in between. CDR3 length: 14 residues. In germline, CDR1 is SGHRS, CDR2 YFSETQ. CDR3 bases: TGCGCCAGCAGCTTGAGCGCGGTGAACACTGAAGCTTTCTTT. Translation: CASSLSAVNTEAFF.

The sample holds many counts of this clonotype. The chain uses TRBV20-1 and TRBJ2-7; weak D call: TRBD2 (6 bases). The germline V gene has CDR1 DFQATT and CDR2 SNEGSKA (reference sequence). V was trimmed by 1 base and J by 1 base, leaving 8 bases between them. The CDR3 has 13 residues. The CDR3 DNA reads TGCAGTGCTAGAGGGGAGGCTTCCTACGAGCAGTACTTC. Its protein product is CSARGEASYEQYF.

This clonotype was counted a few times. The chain is built from TRBV5-1 and TRBJ2-3, with D possibly matching TRBD2 (5 bases). V lost 0 bases and J lost 2, with 7 bases in between. The CDR3 has 14 residues. Per the germline V gene, CDR1 is SGHRS and CDR2 is YFSETQ. CDR3 protein: CASSLGEFTDTQYF. The CDR3 nucleotides read TGCGCCAGCAGCTTGGGGGAGTTCACAGATACGCAGTATTTT.

This chain uses TRBV3-1 with TRBJ1-2; unclear D gene. V shed 0 bases and J shed 4 bases, with 15 bases lying between them. Looked up from germline, CDR1 is LGHDT and CDR2 is YNNKEL (reference sequence). This CDR3 is 16 amino acids long. The CDR3 spells CASSQDMFGIVYGYTF. The DNA for the CDR3 is TGTGCCAGCAGCCAAGATATGTTCGGGATAGTCTATGGCTACACCTTC.

This clonotype was seen a handful of times. CDR3 loop: CSARVLGSYNEQFF. The CDR3 bases are TGCAGTGCTAGAGTGCTCGGCTCCTACAATGAGCAGTTCTTC. This chain connects TRBV20-1 to TRBJ2-1; D remains ambiguous. CDR1 DFQATT and CDR2 SNEGSKA come from the germline V gene (reference sequence). The ends were cut back, 1 base at V and 0 bases at J, with 7 bases in the middle. The CDR3 is 14 amino acids.